A selection of T cell receptor beta chains follows, all from one sample in a study of blood T cell repertoires in COVID-19. Assay: immunoSEQ multiplex PCR; the TCRdb copy retains only in-frame clones and omits some. The sample carries about 54,000 clones, about 90% recorded once. Sequencing was done on a sample of peripheral blood. These receptor sequences come from a man in his fifties or sixties with active COVID-19. The CDR3 runs from the conserved cysteine through the conserved F or W. The D gene is left open where the match is weak. Clone size is shown for a subset of rows, as once, few, many or a class of expanded clone.

V gene,J gene,D gene,clone size,CDR3 protein,CDR3 DNA
TRBV7-3,TRBJ2-1,TRBD2,-,CASSPLVAGLNEQFF,TGTGCCAGCAGCCCCCTCGTAGCGGGACTCAATGAGCAGTTCTTC
TRBV20-1,TRBJ2-3,TRBD2,-,CSAGTRDTQYF,TGCAGTGCTGGGACTAGGGATACGCAGTATTTT
TRBV7-2,TRBJ1-5,TRBD1,-,CASSLVGTGGNQPQHF,TGTGCCAGCAGCTTAGTCGGGACAGGGGGGAATCAGCCCCAGCATTTT
TRBV6-1,TRBJ1-1,-,-,CASSEGSWGEAFF,TGTGCCAGCAGTGAGGGGAGTTGGGGTGAAGCTTTCTTT
TRBV9,TRBJ2-1,TRBD2,-,CASRSSGSSYNEQFF,TGTGCCAGCAGGTCTAGCGGAAGCTCCTACAATGAGCAGTTCTTC
TRBV28,TRBJ1-4,-,-,CASSLPYEKLFF,TGTGCCAGCAGTTTACCTTATGAAAAACTGTTTTTT
TRBV5-6,TRBJ1-3,-,few,CASSLRQRSGNTIYF,TGTGCCAGCAGCTTGAGACAGCGCTCTGGAAACACCATATATTTT
TRBV5-1,TRBJ2-3,-,-,CASSPSGDFFKNTQYF,TGCGCCAGCAGCCCGTCCGGAGATTTTTTTAAAAATACGCAGTATTTT
TRBV18,TRBJ2-5,TRBD1,-,CASSPYRDRAQYF,TGTGCCAGCTCACCTTACCGGGACAGGGCCCAGTACTTC
TRBV19,TRBJ1-4,-,-,CASSVRYEKLFF,TGTGCCAGTAGTGTCCGGTATGAAAAACTGTTTTTT
TRBV4-1,TRBJ1-2,TRBD1,-,CASSQPSTGGFNYGYTF,TGCGCCAGCAGCCAACCATCGACAGGGGGCTTTAACTATGGCTACACCTTC
TRBV6-6,TRBJ1-1,-,once,CASSSDRSEAFF,TGTGCCAGCAGCTCCGACAGGTCTGAAGCTTTCTTT
TRBV24-1,TRBJ2-1,TRBD2,-,CATSGPSTVLAGFLNEQFF,TGTGCCACCAGTGGCCCATCCACGGTACTAGCGGGATTTTTAAATGAGCAGTTCTTC
TRBV2,TRBJ2-3,-,-,CASSGHDTSTDTQYF,TGTGCCAGCAGTGGGCATGACACTAGCACAGATACGCAGTATTTT
TRBV5-1,TRBJ2-7,TRBD1,-,CASSPRTGTYEQYF,TGCGCCAGCAGCCCAAGGACAGGAACCTACGAGCAGTACTTC
TRBV7-3,TRBJ2-3,TRBD2,-,CASSLAGGQGDTQYF,TGTGCCAGCAGCTTAGCGGGAGGGCAGGGAGATACGCAGTATTTT
TRBV15,TRBJ2-3,-,-,CATSRDISTDTQYF,TGTGCCACCAGCAGAGATATAAGCACAGATACGCAGTATTTT
TRBV10-3,TRBJ2-2,-,-,CAISGGMNTGELFF,TGTGCCATCAGTGGAGGGATGAACACCGGGGAGCTGTTTTTT
TRBV19,TRBJ1-2,-,-,CASSPEDKYGYTF,TGTGCCAGTAGCCCGGAAGACAAATATGGCTACACCTTC
TRBV15,TRBJ2-3,TRBD1,-,CATSPRTGSDTQYF,TGTGCCACCAGCCCGCGGACAGGGTCCGATACGCAGTATTTT
TRBV2,TRBJ2-3,TRBD2,-,CASSGTSDADTQYF,TGTGCCAGCAGTGGGACTAGCGACGCAGATACGCAGTATTTT
TRBV29-1,TRBJ2-3,-,-,CSVGAGLIGDTQYF,TGCAGCGTTGGTGCAGGACTCATTGGGGATACGCAGTATTTT
TRBV4-1,TRBJ2-7,-,-,CASSREDSNYEQYF,TGCGCCAGCAGCCGAGAGGACAGTAACTACGAGCAGTACTTC
TRBV18,TRBJ2-1,TRBD1,-,CASSPSGQAPNEQFF,TGCGCCAGCTCACCATCCGGACAGGCCCCCAATGAGCAGTTCTTC
TRBV5-4,TRBJ2-1,TRBD2,-,CASSRGLAGDNEQFF,TGTGCCAGCAGCCGGGGACTAGCGGGAGACAATGAGCAGTTCTTC
TRBV4-1,TRBJ2-7,TRBD2,-,CASSQEGTSGSWEQYF,TGCGCCAGCAGCCAAGAGGGGACTAGCGGGAGTTGGGAGCAGTACTTC
TRBV14,TRBJ2-7,TRBD1,-,CASSSRDRFFAAYEQYF,TGTGCCAGCAGCTCCCGGGACAGGTTTTTCGCAGCCTACGAGCAGTACTTC
TRBV19,TRBJ2-1,TRBD2,-,CASSSSRLAQGNEQFF,TGTGCCAGTAGTAGCTCCCGACTAGCTCAGGGAAATGAGCAGTTCTTC
TRBV27,TRBJ1-2,TRBD1,-,CASSSPSGTGPLRYTF,TGTGCCAGCAGTTCCCCATCCGGGACAGGACCCCTAAGGTACACCTTC
TRBV7-9,TRBJ2-1,TRBD2,-,CASSSTGTSGTQFF,TGTGCCAGCAGCTCAACGGGGACTAGCGGGACCCAGTTCTTC
TRBV21-1,TRBJ1-1,-,-,CASANDLNTEAFF,TGTGCCAGCGCGAATGACTTGAACACTGAAGCTTTCTTT
TRBV5-1,TRBJ2-2,-,-,CASSADTTNTGELFF,TGCGCCAGCAGCGCGGACACCACGAACACCGGGGAGCTGTTTTTT
TRBV27,TRBJ1-2,-,-,CASSWTPGSTYGYTF,TGTGCCAGCAGTTGGACACCGGGTTCGACCTATGGCTACACCTTC
TRBV6-1,TRBJ1-2,TRBD1,-,CASSERTGGFNYGYTF,TGTGCCAGCAGTGAAAGGACAGGGGGCTTTAACTATGGCTACACCTTC
TRBV9,TRBJ2-7,TRBD2,-,CASSAGTSGSYEQYF,TGTGCCAGCAGCGCCGGGACTAGCGGGAGCTACGAGCAGTACTTC
TRBV19,TRBJ2-3,TRBD2,-,CASSTSGEDTQYF,TGTGCCAGTAGTACTAGCGGGGAAGATACGCAGTATTTT
TRBV10-2,TRBJ1-2,-,-,CASSDTTGGYTF,TGCGCCAGCAGTGATACGACGGGTGGCTACACCTTC
TRBV5-1,TRBJ2-4,-,few,CASSLLLFAGQRNAKNIQYF,TGCGCCAGCAGCTTGTTATTATTTGCGGGCCAGCGGAACGCCAAAAACATTCAGTACTTC
TRBV9,TRBJ2-6,-,-,CASSLGANVLTF,TGTGCCAGCTCCCTTGGGGCCAACGTCCTGACTTTC
TRBV5-1,TRBJ2-2,-,-,CASSLPRDSTGELFF,TGCGCCAGCAGCTTGCCGCGGGACTCCACCGGGGAGCTGTTTTTT
TRBV6-5,TRBJ2-3,-,-,CASSYLGSTDTQYF,TGTGCCAGCAGTTATCTTGGCAGCACAGATACGCAGTATTTT
TRBV6-6,TRBJ2-1,-,medium-sized,CASSYELARNEQFF,TGTGCCAGCAGTTACGAATTAGCGAGGAATGAGCAGTTCTTC
TRBV7-3,TRBJ2-1,TRBD1,once,CASSHRGQRDEQFF,TGTGCCAGCAGCCACAGGGGGCAACGGGATGAGCAGTTCTTC
TRBV10-3,TRBJ1-1,-,-,CAISEEVAAGAFF,TGTGCCATCAGTGAAGAAGTCGCTGCCGGAGCTTTCTTT
TRBV9,TRBJ2-2,-,-,CASTPGVSAGELFF,TGTGCCAGCACCCCAGGGGTGTCCGCCGGGGAGCTGTTTTTT
TRBV4-1,TRBJ2-3,-,-,CASSQGAGVWTDTQYF,TGCGCCAGCAGCCAAGGGGCAGGGGTTTGGACAGATACGCAGTATTTT
TRBV5-1,TRBJ2-1,-,-,CASSVGTKGIEQFF,TGCGCCAGCAGCGTCGGGACAAAAGGGATTGAGCAGTTCTTC
TRBV11-2,TRBJ1-6,TRBD1,once,CASSFRGQNSPLHF,TGTGCCAGCAGCTTCAGGGGACAGAATTCACCCCTCCACTTT
TRBV5-1,TRBJ2-7,-,once,CASSMGHYEQYF,TGCGCCAGCAGCATGGGACACTACGAGCAGTACTTC
TRBV6-5,TRBJ2-7,TRBD1,once,CARGTGKGEQYF,TGTGCCAGGGGGACAGGGAAGGGCGAGCAGTACTTC
TRBV29-1,TRBJ2-3,TRBD2,few,CSVEGADRVRERTDTQYF,TGCAGCGTTGAAGGGGCGGACCGAGTGCGGGAGAGAACAGATACGCAGTATTTT
TRBV7-3,TRBJ2-1,-,-,CASSRARNEQFF,TGTGCCAGCAGTAGAGCTAGGAATGAGCAGTTCTTC
TRBV29-1,TRBJ1-3,TRBD1,-,CSVAEGARGNTIYF,TGCAGCGTTGCGGAGGGGGCGCGGGGAAACACCATATATTTT